This T cell receptor beta chain was identified during a study of CD8 T cells in Susac syndrome. Random hexamers served to reverse transcribe roughly 0.45 to 1 ug RNA. MiXCR was run by TCRdb on the immunoSEQ multiplex PCR reads, yielding one entry per CDR3 protein. The data hold about 170,000 distinct CDR3 sequences, with approximately 95% observed a single time. This clonotype has only one observation. In germline, CDR1 is GTSNPN, CDR2 SVGIG (reference sequence). The CDR3 contains 14 residues. The J segment lost 6 bases and the V segment lost 2 bases, leaving 7 bases of the junction unmatched. Sample: CD4+ T cells from PBMCs. The sequence was obtained from a human donor with Susac syndrome. The gene calls are TRBV30 and TRBJ2-1; TRBD2 matches 7 bases. Written as DNA, the CDR3 is TGTGCCTGGAGTAGCGGGAACTCCCTCAATGAGCAGTTCTTC. Translation: CAWSSGNSLNEQFF.